What follows are 21 T cell receptor beta chains derived from one specimen sequenced in a study of graft-versus-host responses after intestinal transplantation. The repertoire was sequenced with immunoSEQ multiplex PCR; TCRdb's copy has only in-frame clones and lacks some. The profile covers more than 9,500 clones, with roughly 90% appearing a single time and 3% to 3.5% taken by the ten largest. The time point is: postoperative day 105 after intestinal transplantation (dayNNNN = postoperative day). Sequenced here: PBMCs, sampled 105 days after intestinal transplantation. These receptors all come from a human patient who received an intestinal transplant, so some T cells may come from the graft donor.

V is TRBV19 and J is TRBJ2-7, with 10 bases that match TRBD2. This CDR3 spans 14 amino acids. V shed 1 base, J shed 3 bases, and the junction held 0 bases outside the gene matches. Germline V gene sequence: CDR1 LNHDA, CDR2 SQIVND (reference sequence). The CDR3 sequence: CASSIGTSGYEQYF. The CDR3 DNA reads TGTGCCAGTAGTATAGGGACTAGCGGCTACGAGCAGTACTTC.

The chain is built from TRBV29-1 and TRBJ1-2, with D possibly being TRBD1 (5 bases). The CDR3 is made up of 17 amino acids. Trimming took 0 bases from V and 5 from J, leaving 22 bases between them. Looked up from germline, CDR1 is SQVTM and CDR2 is ANQGSEA. The CDR3: CSVEDLLRYGGSYGYTF. DNA for the CDR3: TGCAGCGTTGAAGATCTTCTACGTTATGGGGGGTCATATGGCTACACCTTC. Filled out from reference TRBV29-1 and TRBJ1-2, the complete variable domain reads SAVISQKPSRDICQRGTSLTIQCQVDSQVTMMFWYRQQPGQSLTLIATANQGSEATYESGFVIDKFPISRPNLTFSTLTVSNMSPEDSSIYLCSVEDLLRYGGSYGYTFGSGTRLTVV.

The genes are TRBV9 and TRBJ1-2; 10 bases match TRBD1. From germline, CDR1 is SGDLS and CDR2 YYNGEE. The CDR3 is made up of 15 amino acids. With 0 bases clipped from V and 3 bases from J, the junction kept 2 bases outside the gene matches. This CDR3 is CASSVAGQGDYGYTF. The CDR3 DNA sequence: TGTGCCAGCAGCGTAGCAGGACAGGGGGACTATGGCTACACCTTC. Full variable domain (remainder filled in from reference TRBV9 and TRBJ1-2): DSGVTQTPKHLITATGQRVTLRCSPRSGDLSVYWYQQSLDQGLQFLIQYYNGEERAKGNILERFSAQQFPDLHSELNLSSLELGDSALYFCASSVAGQGDYGYTFGSGTRLTVV.

The genes are TRBV21-1 and TRBJ1-1; the DNA was not used to check the table's D call, TRBD1. TRBV21-1 is given as a pseudogene. This CDR3 comprises 12 residues. The DNA for the CDR3 is TGTGCCAAAAAGGGGGCCAGGACTGAAGCTTTCTTT. It specifies CAKKGARTEAFF.

Points on this clone: The junction and the germline gene differ at one end; a read error may be behind it. The chain links TRBV2 to TRBJ2-1, with a tentative D call TRBD1 (6 bases). Germline V gives CDR1 SNHLY, CDR2 FYNNEI. There are 16 residues in the CDR3. The CDR3 is CASSELDSPTYNAQFF. The CDR3 bases are TGTGCCAGCAGTGAATTGGACAGTCCAACCTACAATGCGCAGTTCTTC. Full variable domain (outside the CDR3, taken from reference TRBV2 and TRBJ2-1): EPEVTQTPSHQVTQMGQEVILRCVPISNHLYFYWYRQILGQKVEFLVSFYNNEISEKSEIFDDQFSVERPDGSNFTLKIRSTKLEDSAMYFCASSELDSPTYNAQFFGPGTRLTVL.

The chain uses TRBV12-5 and TRBJ2-3; D call uncertain. This CDR3 has 16 residues. Germline assignment: CDR1 LGHNT and CDR2 FRNRAP. V was cut by 4 bases and J by 4 bases, with 18 bases left in between. CDR3 in amino acids: CASGYPLGSEPDTQYF. CDR3 DNA sequence: TGTGCTAGTGGTTACCCCCTCGGGTCCGAGCCAGATACGCAGTATTTT. Using reference TRBV12-5 and TRBJ2-3 for the parts outside the CDR3, the full variable domain is DARVTQTPRHKVTEMGQEVTMRCQPILGHNTVFWYRQTMMQGLELLAYFRNRAPLDDSGMPKDRFSAEMPDATLATLKIQPSEPRDSAVYFCASGYPLGSEPDTQYFGPGTRLTVL.

The CDR3 reads CASPGGVSQPQHF. The CDR3 DNA follows: TGCGCTAGCCCAGGAGGCGTCAGTCAGCCCCAGCATTTT. J is TRBJ1-5 and V is TRBV5-1; D gene ambiguous. Germline V gene sequence: CDR1 SGHRS, CDR2 YFSETQ. The CDR3 totals 13 residues.

The chain couples TRBV6-1 to TRBJ2-5; tentatively, D is TRBD2 (5 bases). Germline V gene lookup returns CDR1 MNHNS and CDR2 SASEGT. The ends were cut back, 10 bases at V and 1 base at J, with 16 bases in the middle. The CDR3 has 14 amino acids. The CDR3 here is CATRMGGFQETQYF. The DNA for the CDR3 is TGTGCCACCCGGATGGGCGGGTTCCAAGAGACCCAGTACTTC.

The chain employs TRBV9 and TRBJ2-1, with 8 bases lining up with TRBD2. The CDR3 is 15 amino acids. The trim removed 4 bases at V and 6 bases at J, leaving 9 bases unmatched. CDR1 and CDR2 from the germline V gene are SGDLS and YYNGEE. As DNA, the CDR3 is TGTGCCAGCAGCATTACTAGCGGAGGGGGCAATGAGCAGTTCTTC. This codes for CASSITSGGGNEQFF.

CDR3 sequence: CASRCHRDFEQYF. Here the CDR3 DNA reads TGTGCCAGCAGATGTCACAGGGACTTCGAGCAGTACTTC. The chain carries TRBV6-4 and TRBJ2-7, with D possibly being TRBD1 or TRBD2 (6 bases each). Trimming cost V 6 bases and J 6 bases, with 15 bases left between them. This CDR3 is 13 amino acids long. The germline gives CDR1 MRHNA, CDR2 SNTAGT.

The rearrangement joins TRBV11-1 to TRBJ2-7; 9 positions agree with TRBD2. This CDR3 region has 16 residues. J lost 6 bases, V lost 2 bases, and 11 bases had no gene match. Germline V gene sequence: CDR1 SGHAT, CDR2 FQDESV (reference sequence). The CDR3 DNA is TGTGCCAGCAGCTTACACCCGTCGGGAGCGGGAGGCGAGCAGTACTTC. Amino acid sequence: CASSLHPSGAGGEQYF.

The chain couples TRBV13 to TRBJ2-1; D is possibly TRBD2 (6 bases). This CDR3 has 16 amino acids. The V end lost 5 bases, the J end lost 0 bases, and 14 bases lay between the germline ends. Germline lookup yields CDR1 PRHDT and CDR2 FYEKMQ (reference sequence). CDR3 loop: CASSHPTRSSYNEQFF. In DNA form, the CDR3 reads TGTGCCAGCAGCCATCCGACTAGGTCCTCCTACAATGAGCAGTTCTTC.

This chain joins TRBV5-6 and TRBJ2-7; the D is unclear. The germline V gene has CDR1 SGHDT and CDR2 YYEEEE. V was pared by 0 bases and J by 5 bases, with 12 bases between. The CDR3 length is 14 residues. CDR3 sequence (DNA): TGTGCCAGCAGCTTGGCCATAACAGTAAACGAGCAGTACTTC. This gives the protein CASSLAITVNEQYF.

This chain connects TRBV19 to TRBJ2-1; 10 bases agree with TRBD2. The CDR3 extends over 17 amino acids. The V segment lost 3 bases and the J segment 8 bases; nucleotides outside the gene matches: 13. CDR1 is LNHDA, CDR2 SQIVND, per germline (reference sequence). The CDR3 DNA sequence: TGTGCCAGTAGTATTCCCTCCAGCGGGAGGGCCGGGGATGAGCAGTTCTTC. Protein sequence: CASSIPSSGRAGDEQFF.

V and J are TRBV19 and TRBJ1-4; D remains ambiguous. There are 16 residues in the CDR3. Trimming took 5 bases from V and 2 from J, leaving 15 bases between them. Germline-derived CDR1 and CDR2 are LNHDA and SQIVND (reference sequence). The CDR3: CASSASLMLTNEKLFF. CDR3 in DNA: TGTGCCAGTAGTGCATCTCTCATGTTGACTAATGAAAAACTGTTTTTT.

The chain combines TRBV5-4 with TRBJ2-2; 8 bases line up with TRBD2. With V trimmed by 2 bases and J by 4 bases, 4 bases remained unmatched. The germline V gene encodes CDR1 SGHNT and CDR2 YYREEE (reference sequence). This CDR3 region has 15 residues. The CDR3 reads CASSLWSGGTGELFF. DNA of the CDR3: TGTGCCAGCAGCTTATGGAGCGGGGGCACCGGGGAGCTGTTTTTT.

CDR3 sequence (DNA): TGTGCCAGTAGTATTAACGGGGGGAACACCGGGGAGCTGTTTTTT. Its translation is CASSINGGNTGELFF. The chain links TRBV19 to TRBJ2-2; D is perhaps TRBD2 (6 bases). The V end lost 3 bases, the J end lost 1 base, and 9 bases lay between the germline ends. CDR1 LNHDA and CDR2 SQIVND come from the germline V gene (reference sequence). CDR3 length: 15 amino acids.

The chain couples TRBV2 to TRBJ2-5, with D possibly matching TRBD2 (6 bases). Germline CDR1 reads SNHLY; CDR2 reads FYNNEI. The V and J ends lost 6 bases and 3 bases respectively, with 14 bases between them. The CDR3 totals 14 residues. The CDR3 region is CASRPFSGEETQYF. Written as DNA, the CDR3 is TGTGCCAGCAGGCCCTTCTCGGGGGAAGAGACCCAGTACTTC.

J is TRBJ2-5 and V is TRBV6-5; unclear D gene. The ends were cut back, 2 bases at V and 7 bases at J, with 20 bases in the middle. The CDR3 sequence is 16 residues long. CDR1 and CDR2 (germline): MNHEY, SVGAGI. CDR3 protein: CASSYGSLGSLWTQYF. CDR3 nucleotides: TGTGCCAGCAGTTACGGTTCTTTGGGCAGTTTATGGACCCAGTACTTC.

About this clone itself: Compared with germline, one end of the junction differs, possibly owing to a read error. V and J are TRBV27 and TRBJ2-3; 7 nucleotides match TRBD1. CDR1 and CDR2 (germline): MNHEY, SMNVEV (reference sequence). CDR3 length: 14 amino acids. CDR3 coding DNA: TGTGCCATCAGTTCACTAACAGGGGCAGATACGCAGTATTTT. Protein sequence: CAISSLTGADTQYF.

The DNA for the CDR3 is TGTGCCAGCAGTGGACAGGGGGATTACTGGGACACTGAAGCTTTCTTT. Translated: CASSGQGDYWDTEAFF. The chain links TRBV2 to TRBJ1-1; 9 nucleotides agree with TRBD1. The CDR3 has 16 amino acids. Germline trimming cut 4 bases from V and 3 bases from J; bases unmatched to any gene: 9. Per germline, CDR1 SNHLY and CDR2 FYNNEI.